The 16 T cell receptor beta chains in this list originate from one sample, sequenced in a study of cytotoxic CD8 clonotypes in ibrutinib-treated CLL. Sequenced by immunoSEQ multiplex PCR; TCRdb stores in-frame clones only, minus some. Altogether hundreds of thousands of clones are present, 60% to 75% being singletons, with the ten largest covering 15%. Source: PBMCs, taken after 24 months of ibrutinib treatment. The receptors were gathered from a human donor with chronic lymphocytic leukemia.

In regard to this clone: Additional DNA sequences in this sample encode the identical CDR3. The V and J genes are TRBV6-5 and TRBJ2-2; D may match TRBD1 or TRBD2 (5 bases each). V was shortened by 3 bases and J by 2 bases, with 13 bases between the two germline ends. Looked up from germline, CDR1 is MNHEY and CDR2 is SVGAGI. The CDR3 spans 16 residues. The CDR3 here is CASSYGGSSNTGELFF. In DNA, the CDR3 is TGTGCCAGCAGTTATGGGGGATCTTCTAACACCGGGGAGCTGTTTTTT.

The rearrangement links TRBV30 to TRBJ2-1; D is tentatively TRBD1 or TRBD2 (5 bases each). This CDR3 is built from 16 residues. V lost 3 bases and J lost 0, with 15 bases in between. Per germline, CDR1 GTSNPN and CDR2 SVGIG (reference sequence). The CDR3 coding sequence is TGTGCCTGGAGGCTATGGGACGCAAGCTCCTACAATGAGCAGTTCTTC. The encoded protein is CAWRLWDASSYNEQFF.

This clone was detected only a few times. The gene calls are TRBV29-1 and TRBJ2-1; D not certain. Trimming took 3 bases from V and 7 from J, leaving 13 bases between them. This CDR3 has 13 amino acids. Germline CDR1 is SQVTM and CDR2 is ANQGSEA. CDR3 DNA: TGCAGCGTTGAGGACGCCATAAGGAATGAGCAGTTCTTC. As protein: CSVEDAIRNEQFF.

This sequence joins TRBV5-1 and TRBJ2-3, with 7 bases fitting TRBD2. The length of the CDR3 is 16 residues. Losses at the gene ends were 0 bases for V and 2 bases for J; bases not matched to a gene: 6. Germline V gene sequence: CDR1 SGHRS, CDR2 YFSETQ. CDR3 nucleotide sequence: TGCGCCAGCAGCTTGGCCAGGCGGGAGAACACAGATACGCAGTATTTT. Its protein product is CASSLARRENTDTQYF.

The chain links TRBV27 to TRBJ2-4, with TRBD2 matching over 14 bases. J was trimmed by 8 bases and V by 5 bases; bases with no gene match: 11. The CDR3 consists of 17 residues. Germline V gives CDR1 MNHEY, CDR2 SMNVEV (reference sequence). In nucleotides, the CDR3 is TGTGCCAGCAGTCCTTTGGGACTAGCGGGAGAAGGTGACATTCAGTACTTC. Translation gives CASSPLGLAGEGDIQYF.

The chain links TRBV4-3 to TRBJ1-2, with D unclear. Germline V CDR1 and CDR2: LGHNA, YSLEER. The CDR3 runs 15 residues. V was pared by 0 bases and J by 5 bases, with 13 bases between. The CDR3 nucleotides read TGCGCCAGCAGCCAAGATACGTTGGCTTCGTATGGCTACACCTTC. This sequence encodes CASSQDTLASYGYTF.

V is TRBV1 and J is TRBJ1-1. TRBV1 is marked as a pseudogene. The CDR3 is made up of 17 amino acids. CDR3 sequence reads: CTSSGSGTPIGHTEAFF. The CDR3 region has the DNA TGCACCAGCAGCGGGTCCGGGACTCCTATAGGGCACACTGAAGCTTTCTTT.

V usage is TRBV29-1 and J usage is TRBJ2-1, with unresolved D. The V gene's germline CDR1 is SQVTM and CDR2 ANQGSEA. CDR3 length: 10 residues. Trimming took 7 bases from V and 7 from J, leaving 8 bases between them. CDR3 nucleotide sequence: TGCAGCGGCGTCGGGAATGAGCAGTTCTTC. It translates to CSGVGNEQFF.

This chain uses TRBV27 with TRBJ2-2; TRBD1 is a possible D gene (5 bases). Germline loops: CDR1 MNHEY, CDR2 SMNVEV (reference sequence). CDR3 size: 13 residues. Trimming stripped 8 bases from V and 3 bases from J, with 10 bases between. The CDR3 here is CASLGAYTGELFF. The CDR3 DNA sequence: TGTGCCAGCCTAGGGGCATACACCGGGGAGCTGTTTTTT.

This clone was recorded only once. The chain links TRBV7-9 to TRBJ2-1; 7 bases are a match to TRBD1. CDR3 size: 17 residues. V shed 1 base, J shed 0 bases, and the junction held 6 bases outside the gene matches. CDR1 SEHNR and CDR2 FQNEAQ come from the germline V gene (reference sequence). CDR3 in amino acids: CASSLGPGQSSYNEQFF. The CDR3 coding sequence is TGTGCCAGCAGCTTAGGACCGGGACAGAGCTCCTACAATGAGCAGTTCTTC.

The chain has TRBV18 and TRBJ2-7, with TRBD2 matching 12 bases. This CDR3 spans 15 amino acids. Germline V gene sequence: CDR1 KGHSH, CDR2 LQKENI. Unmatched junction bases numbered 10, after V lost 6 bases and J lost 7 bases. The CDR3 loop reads CASSLLLAGGREQYF. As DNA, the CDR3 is TGTGCCAGCTCCCTACTACTAGCGGGAGGTCGAGAGCAGTACTTC.

The CDR3 loop reads CASSPRAGNTGELFF. The CDR3 nucleotides read TGTGCCAGTAGCCCCCGGGCAGGTAACACCGGGGAGCTGTTTTTT. This chain links TRBV19 with TRBJ2-2; D is unclear. V gave up 6 bases and J gave up 2 bases, with 13 bases separating them. Germline-derived CDR1 and CDR2 are LNHDA and SQIVND (reference sequence). This CDR3 comprises 15 residues.

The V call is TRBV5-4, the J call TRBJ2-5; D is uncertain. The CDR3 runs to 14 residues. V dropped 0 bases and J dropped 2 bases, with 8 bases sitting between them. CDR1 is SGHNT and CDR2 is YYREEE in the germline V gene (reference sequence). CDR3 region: CASSLAALQETQYF. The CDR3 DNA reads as TGTGCCAGCAGCTTGGCGGCCCTACAAGAGACCCAGTACTTC.

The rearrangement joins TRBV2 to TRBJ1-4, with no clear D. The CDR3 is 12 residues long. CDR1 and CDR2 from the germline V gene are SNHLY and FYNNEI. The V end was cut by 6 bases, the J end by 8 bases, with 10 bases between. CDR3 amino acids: CASRDGYEKLFF. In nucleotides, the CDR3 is TGTGCCAGCAGAGACGGTTACGAAAAACTGTTTTTT. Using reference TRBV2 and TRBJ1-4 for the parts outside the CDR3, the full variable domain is EPEVTQTPSHQVTQMGQEVILRCVPISNHLYFYWYRQILGQKVEFLVSFYNNEISEKSEIFDDQFSVERPDGSNFTLKIRSTKLEDSAMYFCASRDGYEKLFFGSGTQLSVL.

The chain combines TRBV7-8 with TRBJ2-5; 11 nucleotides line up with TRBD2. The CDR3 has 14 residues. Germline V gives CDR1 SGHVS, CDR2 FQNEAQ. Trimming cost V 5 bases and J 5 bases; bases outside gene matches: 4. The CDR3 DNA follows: TGTGCCAGCAGCCGTACTAGCGGGAGTGAGACCCAGTACTTC. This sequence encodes CASSRTSGSETQYF. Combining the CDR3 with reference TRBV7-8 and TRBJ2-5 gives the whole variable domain GAGVSQSPRYKVAKRGQDVALRCDPISGHVSLFWYQQALGQGPEFLTYFQNEAQLDKSGLPSDRFFAERPEGSVSTLKIQRTQQEDSAVYLCASSRTSGSETQYFGPGTRLLVL.

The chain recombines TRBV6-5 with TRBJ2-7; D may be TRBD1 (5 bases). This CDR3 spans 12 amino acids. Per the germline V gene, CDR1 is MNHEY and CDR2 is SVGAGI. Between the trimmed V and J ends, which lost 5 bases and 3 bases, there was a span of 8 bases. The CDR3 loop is CASSRGLYEQYF. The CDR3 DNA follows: TGTGCCAGCAGTAGGGGCCTCTACGAGCAGTACTTC.